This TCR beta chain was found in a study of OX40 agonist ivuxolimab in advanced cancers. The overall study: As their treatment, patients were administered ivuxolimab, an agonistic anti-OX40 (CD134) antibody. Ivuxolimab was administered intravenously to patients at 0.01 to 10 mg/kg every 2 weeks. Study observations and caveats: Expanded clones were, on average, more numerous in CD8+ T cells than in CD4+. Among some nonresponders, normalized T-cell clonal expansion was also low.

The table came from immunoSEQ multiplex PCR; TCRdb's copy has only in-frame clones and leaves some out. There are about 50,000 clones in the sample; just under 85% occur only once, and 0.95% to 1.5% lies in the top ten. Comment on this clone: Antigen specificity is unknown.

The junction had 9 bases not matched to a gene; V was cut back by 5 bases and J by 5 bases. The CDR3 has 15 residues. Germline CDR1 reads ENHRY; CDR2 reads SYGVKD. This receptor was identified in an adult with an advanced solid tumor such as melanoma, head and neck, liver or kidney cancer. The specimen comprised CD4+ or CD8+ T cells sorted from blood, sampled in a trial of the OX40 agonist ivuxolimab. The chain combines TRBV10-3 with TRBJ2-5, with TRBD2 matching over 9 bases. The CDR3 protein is CAISNIAGVGETQYF. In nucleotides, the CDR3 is TGTGCCATCAGTAATATAGCGGGAGTGGGGGAGACCCAGTACTTC.